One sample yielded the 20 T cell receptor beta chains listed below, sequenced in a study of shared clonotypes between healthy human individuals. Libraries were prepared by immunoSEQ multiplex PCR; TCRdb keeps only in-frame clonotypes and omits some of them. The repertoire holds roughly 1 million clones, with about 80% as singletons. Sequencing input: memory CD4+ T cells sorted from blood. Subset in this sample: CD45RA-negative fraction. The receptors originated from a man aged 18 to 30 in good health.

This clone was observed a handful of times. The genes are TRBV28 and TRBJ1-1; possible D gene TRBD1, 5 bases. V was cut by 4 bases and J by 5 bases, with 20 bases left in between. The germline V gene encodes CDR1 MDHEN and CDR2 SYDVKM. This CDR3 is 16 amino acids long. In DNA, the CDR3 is TGTGCCAGCAGTTCCCCCACAGTGGGGGTTGGGACTGAAGCTTTCTTT. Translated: CASSSPTVGVGTEAFF.

CDR3 DNA sequence: TGTGCCAGCAGCTCCCTAACCGCCGGGACAGGAATATTTGAAGCTTTCTTT. Translating it yields CASSSLTAGTGIFEAFF. V usage is TRBV7-8 and J usage is TRBJ1-1, with 8 bases that match TRBD1. The CDR3 is 17 residues long. Germline trimming cut 4 bases from V and 7 bases from J; bases unmatched to any gene: 17. Germline CDR1 SGHVS, CDR2 FQNEAQ.

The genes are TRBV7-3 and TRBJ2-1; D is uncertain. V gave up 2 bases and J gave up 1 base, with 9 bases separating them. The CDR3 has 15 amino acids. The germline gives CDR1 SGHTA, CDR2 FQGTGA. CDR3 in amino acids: CASSLLRASYNEQFF. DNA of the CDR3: TGTGCCAGCAGCTTACTCCGCGCGTCCTACAATGAGCAGTTCTTC. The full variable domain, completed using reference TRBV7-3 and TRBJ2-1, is GAGVSQTPSNKVTEKGKYVELRCDPISGHTALYWYRQSLGQGPEFLIYFQGTGAADDSGLPNDRFFAVRPEGSVSTLKIQRTERGDSAVYLCASSLLRASYNEQFFGPGTRLTVL.

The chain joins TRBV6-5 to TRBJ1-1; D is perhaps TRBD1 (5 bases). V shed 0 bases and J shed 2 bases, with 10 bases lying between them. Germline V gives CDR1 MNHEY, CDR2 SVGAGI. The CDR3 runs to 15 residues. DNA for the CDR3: TGTGCCAGCAGTTACTCGTTGACAGCTAACACTGAAGCTTTCTTT. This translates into CASSYSLTANTEAFF.

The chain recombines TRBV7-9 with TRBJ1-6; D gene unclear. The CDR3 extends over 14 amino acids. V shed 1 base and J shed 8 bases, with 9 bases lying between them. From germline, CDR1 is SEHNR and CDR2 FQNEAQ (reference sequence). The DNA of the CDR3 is TGTGCCAGCAGCTTAGAAACAGATTATTCACCCCTCCACTTT. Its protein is CASSLETDYSPLHF.

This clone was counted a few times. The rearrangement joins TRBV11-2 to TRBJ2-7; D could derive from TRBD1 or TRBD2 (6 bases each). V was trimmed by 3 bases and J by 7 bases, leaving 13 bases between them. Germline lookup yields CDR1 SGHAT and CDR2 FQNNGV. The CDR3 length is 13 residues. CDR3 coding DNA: TGTGCCAGCAGCTTGGGGGGCGGGGTAGAGCAGTACTTC. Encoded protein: CASSLGGGVEQYF.

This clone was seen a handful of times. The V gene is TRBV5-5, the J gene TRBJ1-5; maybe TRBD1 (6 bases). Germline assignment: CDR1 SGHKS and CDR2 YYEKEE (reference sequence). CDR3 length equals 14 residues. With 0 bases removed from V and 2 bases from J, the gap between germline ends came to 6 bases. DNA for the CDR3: TGTGCCAGCAGCTTGGCAGGGGGCAATCAGCCCCAGCATTTT. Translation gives CASSLAGGNQPQHF. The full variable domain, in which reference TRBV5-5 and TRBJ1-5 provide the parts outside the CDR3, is DAGVTQSPTHLIKTRGQQVTLRCSPISGHKSVSWYQQVLGQGPQFIFQYYEKEERGRGNFPDRFSARQFPNYSSELNVNALLLGDSALYLCASSLAGGNQPQHFGDGTRLSIL.

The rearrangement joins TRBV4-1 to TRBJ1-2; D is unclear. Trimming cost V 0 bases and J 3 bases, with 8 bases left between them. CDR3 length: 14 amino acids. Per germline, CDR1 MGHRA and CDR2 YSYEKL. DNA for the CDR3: TGCGCCAGCAGCCAAGATGCGTCAGACTATGGCTACACCTTC. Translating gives CASSQDASDYGYTF.

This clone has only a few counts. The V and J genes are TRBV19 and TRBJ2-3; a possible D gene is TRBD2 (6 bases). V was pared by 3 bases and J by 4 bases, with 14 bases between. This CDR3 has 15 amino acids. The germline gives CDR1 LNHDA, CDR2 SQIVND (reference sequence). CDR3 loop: CASSIGGRDPDTQYF. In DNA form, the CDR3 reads TGTGCCAGTAGTATCGGGGGTCGGGATCCAGATACGCAGTATTTT.

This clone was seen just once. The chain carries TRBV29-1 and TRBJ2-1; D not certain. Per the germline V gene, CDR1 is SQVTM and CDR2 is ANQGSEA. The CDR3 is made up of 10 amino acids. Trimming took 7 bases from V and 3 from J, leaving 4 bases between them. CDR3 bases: TGCAGCGGGGGCTACAATGAGCAGTTCTTC. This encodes CSGGYNEQFF.

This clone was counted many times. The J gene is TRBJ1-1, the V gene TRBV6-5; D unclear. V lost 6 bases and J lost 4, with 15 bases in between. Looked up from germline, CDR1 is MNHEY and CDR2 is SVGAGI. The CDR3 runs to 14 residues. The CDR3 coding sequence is TGTGCCAGCAGGGCAGTGGGGAGGAGCACTGAAGCTTTCTTT. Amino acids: CASRAVGRSTEAFF.

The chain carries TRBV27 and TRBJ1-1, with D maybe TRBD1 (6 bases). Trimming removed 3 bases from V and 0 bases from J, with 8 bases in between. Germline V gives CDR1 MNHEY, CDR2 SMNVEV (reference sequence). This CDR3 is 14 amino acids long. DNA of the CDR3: TGTGCCAGCAGTTTCCGGGGGCTGAACACTGAAGCTTTCTTT. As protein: CASSFRGLNTEAFF.

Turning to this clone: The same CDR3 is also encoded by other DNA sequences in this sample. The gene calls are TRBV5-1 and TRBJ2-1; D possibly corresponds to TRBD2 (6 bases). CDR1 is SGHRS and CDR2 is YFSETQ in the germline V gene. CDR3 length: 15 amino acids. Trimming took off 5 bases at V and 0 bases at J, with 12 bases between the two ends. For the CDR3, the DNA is TGCGCCAGCAGTTTAGCGGCGAGCTCCTACAATGAGCAGTTCTTC. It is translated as CASSLAASSYNEQFF.

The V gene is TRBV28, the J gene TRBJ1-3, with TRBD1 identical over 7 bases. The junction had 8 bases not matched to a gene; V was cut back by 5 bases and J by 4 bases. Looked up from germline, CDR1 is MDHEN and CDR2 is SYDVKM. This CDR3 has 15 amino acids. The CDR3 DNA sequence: TGTGCCAGCAGTCTCCGACAGGGACTCGGAAACACCATATATTTT. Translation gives CASSLRQGLGNTIYF.

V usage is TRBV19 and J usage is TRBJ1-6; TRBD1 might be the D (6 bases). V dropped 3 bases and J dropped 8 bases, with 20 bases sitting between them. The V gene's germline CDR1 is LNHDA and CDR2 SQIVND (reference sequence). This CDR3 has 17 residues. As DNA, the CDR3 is TGTGCCAGTAGTATCGGGGGGCTAACCCCATTCTATTCACCCCTCCACTTT. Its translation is CASSIGGLTPFYSPLHF.

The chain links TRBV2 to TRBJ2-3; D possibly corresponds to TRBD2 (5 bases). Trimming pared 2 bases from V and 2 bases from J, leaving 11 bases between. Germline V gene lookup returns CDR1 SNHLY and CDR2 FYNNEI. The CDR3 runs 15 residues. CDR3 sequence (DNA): TGTGCCAGCAGTGAATCGAGTAGCGACACAGATACGCAGTATTTT. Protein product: CASSESSSDTDTQYF.

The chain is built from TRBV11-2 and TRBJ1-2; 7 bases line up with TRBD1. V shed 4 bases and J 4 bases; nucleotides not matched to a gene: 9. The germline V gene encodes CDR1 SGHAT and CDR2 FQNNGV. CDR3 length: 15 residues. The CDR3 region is CASSWDGRGIYGYTF. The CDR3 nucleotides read TGTGCCAGCAGCTGGGACGGCAGGGGGATCTATGGCTACACCTTC.

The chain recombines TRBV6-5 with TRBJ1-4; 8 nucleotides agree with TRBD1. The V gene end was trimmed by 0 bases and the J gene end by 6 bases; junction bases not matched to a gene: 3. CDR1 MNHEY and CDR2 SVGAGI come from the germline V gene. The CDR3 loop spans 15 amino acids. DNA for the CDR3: TGTGCCAGCAGTTACTCCGGGACAGGATATGAAAAACTGTTTTTT. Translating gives CASSYSGTGYEKLFF.

The CDR3 region is CASSVGAGAGTPFGNYGYTF. As DNA, the CDR3 is TGTGCCAGCAGCGTAGGTGCAGGAGCTGGGACCCCCTTTGGTAACTATGGCTACACCTTC. V and J are TRBV9 and TRBJ1-2, with TRBD1 as a possible D gene (5 bases). CDR1 SGDLS and CDR2 YYNGEE come from the germline V gene. The V end was cut by 0 bases, the J end by 1 base, with 25 bases between. The CDR3 consists of 20 residues.

The CDR3 protein is CAWNFGKESWTEAFF. The CDR3 DNA sequence: TGTGCCTGGAACTTCGGGAAGGAATCGTGGACTGAAGCTTTCTTT. V and J are TRBV30 and TRBJ1-1, with D hard to call. Between the trimmed V and J ends, which lost 4 bases and 5 bases, there was a span of 20 bases. This CDR3 has 15 amino acids. Germline-derived CDR1 and CDR2 are GTSNPN and SVGIG (reference sequence).